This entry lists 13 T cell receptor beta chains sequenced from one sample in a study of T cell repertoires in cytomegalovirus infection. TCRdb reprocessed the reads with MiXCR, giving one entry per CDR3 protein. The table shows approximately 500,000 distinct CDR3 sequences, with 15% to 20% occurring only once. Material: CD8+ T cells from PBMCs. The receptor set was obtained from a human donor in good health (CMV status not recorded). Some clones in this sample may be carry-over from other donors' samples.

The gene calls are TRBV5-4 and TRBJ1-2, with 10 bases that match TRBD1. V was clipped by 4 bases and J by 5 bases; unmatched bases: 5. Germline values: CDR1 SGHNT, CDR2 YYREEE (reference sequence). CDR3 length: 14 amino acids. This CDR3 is CASSHDRGQYGYTF. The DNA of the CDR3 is TGTGCCAGCAGCCATGACAGGGGGCAGTATGGCTACACCTTC.

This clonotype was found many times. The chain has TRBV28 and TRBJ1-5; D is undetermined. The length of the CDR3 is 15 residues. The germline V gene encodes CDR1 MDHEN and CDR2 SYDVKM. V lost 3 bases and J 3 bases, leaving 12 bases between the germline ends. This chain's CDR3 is CASSFGLTPNQPQHF. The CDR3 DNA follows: TGTGCCAGCAGTTTCGGACTCACCCCCAATCAGCCCCAGCATTTT.

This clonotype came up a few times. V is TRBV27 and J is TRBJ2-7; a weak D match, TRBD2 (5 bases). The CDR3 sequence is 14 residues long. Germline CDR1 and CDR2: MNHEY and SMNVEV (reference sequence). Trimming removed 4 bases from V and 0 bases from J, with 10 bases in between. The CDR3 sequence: CASSSFGDSYEQYF. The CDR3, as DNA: TGTGCCAGCAGTTCATTCGGGGACTCCTACGAGCAGTACTTC.

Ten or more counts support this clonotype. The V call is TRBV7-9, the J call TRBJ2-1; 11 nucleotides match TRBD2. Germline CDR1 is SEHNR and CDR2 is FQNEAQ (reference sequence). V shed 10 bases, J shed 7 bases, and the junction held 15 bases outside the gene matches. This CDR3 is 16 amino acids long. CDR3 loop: CATYSTLAGAGNEQFF. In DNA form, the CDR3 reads TGTGCCACCTATTCTACACTAGCGGGAGCAGGAAATGAGCAGTTCTTC.

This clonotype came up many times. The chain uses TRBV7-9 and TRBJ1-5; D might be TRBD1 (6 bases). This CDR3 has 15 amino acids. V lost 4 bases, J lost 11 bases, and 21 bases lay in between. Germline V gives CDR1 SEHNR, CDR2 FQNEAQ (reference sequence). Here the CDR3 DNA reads TGTGCCAGCAGCTCCACTAAGGCAGGGGATAGGGCCCAGCATTTT. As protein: CASSSTKAGDRAQHF.

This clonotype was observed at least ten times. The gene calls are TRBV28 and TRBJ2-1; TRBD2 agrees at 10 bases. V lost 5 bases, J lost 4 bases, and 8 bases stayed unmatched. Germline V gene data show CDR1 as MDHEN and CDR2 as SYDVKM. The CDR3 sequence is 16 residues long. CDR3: CASSLLAGALYNEQFF. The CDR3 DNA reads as TGTGCCAGCAGTCTCCTAGCGGGAGCGCTTTACAATGAGCAGTTCTTC. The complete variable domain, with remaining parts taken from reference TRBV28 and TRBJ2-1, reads DVKVTQSSRYLVKRTGEKVFLECVQDMDHENMFWYRQDPGLGLRLIYFSYDVKMKEKGDIPEGYSVSREKKERFSLILESASTNQTSMYLCASSLLAGALYNEQFFGPGTRLTVL.

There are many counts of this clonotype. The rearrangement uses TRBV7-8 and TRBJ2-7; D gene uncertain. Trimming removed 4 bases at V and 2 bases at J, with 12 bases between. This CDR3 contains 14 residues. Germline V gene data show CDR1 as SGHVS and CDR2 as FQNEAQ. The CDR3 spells CASSSLTETYEQYF. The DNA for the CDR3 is TGTGCCAGCAGCTCCCTAACTGAGACCTACGAGCAGTACTTC. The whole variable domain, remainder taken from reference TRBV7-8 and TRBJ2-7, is GAGVSQSPRYKVAKRGQDVALRCDPISGHVSLFWYQQALGQGPEFLTYFQNEAQLDKSGLPSDRFFAERPEGSVSTLKIQRTQQEDSAVYLCASSSLTETYEQYFGPGTRLTVT.

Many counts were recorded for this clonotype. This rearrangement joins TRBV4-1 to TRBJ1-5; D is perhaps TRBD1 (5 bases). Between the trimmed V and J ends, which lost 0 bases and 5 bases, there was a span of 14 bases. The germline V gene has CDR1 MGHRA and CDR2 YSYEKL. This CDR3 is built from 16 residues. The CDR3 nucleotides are TGCGCCAGCAGCCAAGATGTCAGGGCAGGAGATCAGCCCCAGCATTTT. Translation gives CASSQDVRAGDQPQHF.

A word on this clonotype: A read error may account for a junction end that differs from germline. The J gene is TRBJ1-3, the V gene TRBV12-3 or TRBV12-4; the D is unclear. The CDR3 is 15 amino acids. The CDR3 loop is CGSRPRRISGNTIYF. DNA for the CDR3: TGTGGCAGCAGACCCCGCAGGATATCTGGAAACACCATATATTTT.

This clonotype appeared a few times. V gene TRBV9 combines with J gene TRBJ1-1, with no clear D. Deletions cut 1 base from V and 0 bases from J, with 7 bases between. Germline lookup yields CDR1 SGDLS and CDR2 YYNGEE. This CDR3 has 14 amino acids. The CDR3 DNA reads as TGTGCCAGCAGCGTATTGGGGTTGAACACTGAAGCTTTCTTT. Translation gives CASSVLGLNTEAFF.

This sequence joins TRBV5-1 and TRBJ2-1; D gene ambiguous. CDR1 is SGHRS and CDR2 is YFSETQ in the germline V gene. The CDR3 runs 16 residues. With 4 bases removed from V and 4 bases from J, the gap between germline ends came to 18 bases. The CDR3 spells CASSLGRGPTYNEQFF. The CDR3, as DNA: TGCGCCAGCAGCCTGGGCCGTGGGCCCACATACAATGAGCAGTTCTTC.

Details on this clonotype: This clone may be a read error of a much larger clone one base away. The CDR3 region has the DNA TGTGCCAGCAGTCCCTCCGTGCCGGGGGCAGACGTGCAGTACTTC. Translated, it gives CASSPSVPGADVQYF. V gene TRBV7-6 combines with J gene TRBJ2-7; perhaps D is TRBD1 or TRBD2 (6 bases each). CDR1 is SGHVS and CDR2 is FNYEAQ in the germline V gene. This CDR3 spans 15 amino acids. V lost 6 bases, J lost 9 bases, and 24 bases lay in between.

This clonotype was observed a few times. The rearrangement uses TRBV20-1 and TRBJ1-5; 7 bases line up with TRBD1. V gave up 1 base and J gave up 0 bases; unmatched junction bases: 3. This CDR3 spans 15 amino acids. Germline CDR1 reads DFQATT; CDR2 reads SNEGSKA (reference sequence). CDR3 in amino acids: CSARAWDSSNQPQHF. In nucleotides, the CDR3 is TGCAGTGCTAGAGCCTGGGACAGTAGCAATCAGCCCCAGCATTTT.